This T cell receptor beta chain is from a study of blood T cell repertoires in COVID-19. Looking at the study overall: The United States, Italy and Spain were the sources of the acute and convalescent COVID-19 samples. T cells, B-cell-depleted T cells, or PBMCs supplied cDNA or gDNA.

The CDR3 extends over 15 amino acids. CDR1 SGHTA and CDR2 FQGNSA come from the germline V gene. The ends were cut back, 2 bases at V and 3 bases at J, with 8 bases in the middle. Per the original methods: By means of reference gene primer amplification, nucleated cell counts were estimated. Profiling relied on immunoSEQ multiplex PCR, and the TCRdb table lists in-frame clones only, not all of them. V, J and clone size are those of that table, while D and trimming were read from the DNA. The sample yields approximately 200,000 clones, around 88% seen once. Two negative PCRs, clearance, or symptom resolution had been documented for recovered Cohort 3 donors.

The source of this sequence is a young woman who had recovered from COVID-19. The sequenced sample was PBMCs or T cells enriched from blood (not recorded which). The chain recombines TRBV7-2 with TRBJ1-6; tentative D call: TRBD1 (5 bases). CDR3 sequence: CASSLWGGYNSPLHF. CDR3 DNA: TGTGCCAGCAGCTTATGGGGGGGCTATAATTCACCCCTCCACTTT.